This T cell receptor beta chain came from a study of blood T cell repertoires in COVID-19. In the study overall: COVID-19 samples collected from the United States, Italy and Spain covered acute and convalescent phases. PBMCs, B-cell-depleted T cells, or T cells were the source of the cDNA or gDNA that made up the material.

This CDR3 contains 15 residues. Germline CDR1 and CDR2: LGHDT and YNNKEL (reference sequence). The V end was cut by 3 bases, the J end by 0 bases, with 9 bases between. Original processing methods: Nucleated cell number was recorded as an estimate derived from reference gene primer amplification. Sequencing was performed with immunoSEQ multiplex PCR; in TCRdb, only in-frame clones are kept and a portion is missing. V and J calls and clone size follow that table, whereas D and trimming were derived from the DNA. This sample carries about 210,000 clones, roughly nine tenths of them seen once, and the ten largest clones take roughly 0.7%. This clone was observed once.

The sequencing input was peripheral blood. This sequence originates from a man aged 40-49 years with acute or convalescent COVID-19. The chain uses TRBV3-1 (or the pseudogene TRBV3-2) and TRBJ2-1, with D perhaps TRBD2 (6 bases). Here the CDR3 reads CASSQDSGSYNEQFF. CDR3 coding DNA: TGTGCCAGCAGCCAGGATAGCGGCTCCTACAATGAGCAGTTCTTC.